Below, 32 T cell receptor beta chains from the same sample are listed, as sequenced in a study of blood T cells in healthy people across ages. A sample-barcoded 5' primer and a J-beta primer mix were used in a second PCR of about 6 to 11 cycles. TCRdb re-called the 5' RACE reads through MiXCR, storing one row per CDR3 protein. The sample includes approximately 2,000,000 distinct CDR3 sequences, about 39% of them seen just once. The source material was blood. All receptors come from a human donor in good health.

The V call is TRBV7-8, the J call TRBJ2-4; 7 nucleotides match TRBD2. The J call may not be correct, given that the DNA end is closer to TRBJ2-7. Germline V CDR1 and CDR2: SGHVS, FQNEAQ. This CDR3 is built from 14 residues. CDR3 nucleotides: TGTGCCAGCAGCTTAGCGCTGGGAGGGCTCGAGCAGTACTTC. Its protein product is CASSLALGGLEQYF.

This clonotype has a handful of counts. The CDR3 DNA is TGCAGTGCTAGAGGGGCGGACAGCCGATACCTCGTTAGCAATCAGCCCCAGCATTTT. This codes for CSARGADSRYLVSNQPQHF. The J gene is TRBJ1-5, the V gene TRBV20-1; D is possibly TRBD1 (6 bases). CDR3 length: 19 residues. Germline loops: CDR1 DFQATT, CDR2 SNEGSKA (reference sequence). V was cut by 1 base and J by 0 bases, with 22 bases left in between.

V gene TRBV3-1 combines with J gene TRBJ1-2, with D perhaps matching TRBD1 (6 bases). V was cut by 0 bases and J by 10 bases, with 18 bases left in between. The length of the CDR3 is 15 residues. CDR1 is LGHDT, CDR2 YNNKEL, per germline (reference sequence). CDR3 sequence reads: CASSQERTGAKDYTF. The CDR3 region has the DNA TGTGCCAGCAGCCAAGAACGGACGGGGGCTAAGGACTACACCTTC.

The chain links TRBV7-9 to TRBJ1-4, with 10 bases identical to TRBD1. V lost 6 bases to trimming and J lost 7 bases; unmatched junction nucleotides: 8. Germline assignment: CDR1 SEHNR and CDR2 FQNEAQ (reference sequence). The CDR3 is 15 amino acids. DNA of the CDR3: TGTGCCAGCAGACAGTGGGACAGGGGTGGTGAAAAACTGTTTTTT. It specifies CASRQWDRGGEKLFF.

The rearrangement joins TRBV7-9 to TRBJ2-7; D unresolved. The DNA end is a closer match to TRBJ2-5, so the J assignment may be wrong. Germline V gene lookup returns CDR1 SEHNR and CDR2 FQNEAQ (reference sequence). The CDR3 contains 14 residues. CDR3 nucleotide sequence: TGTGCCAGCAGCACAACGACCACTATAGAGACCCAGTACTTC. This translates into CASSTTTTIETQYF.

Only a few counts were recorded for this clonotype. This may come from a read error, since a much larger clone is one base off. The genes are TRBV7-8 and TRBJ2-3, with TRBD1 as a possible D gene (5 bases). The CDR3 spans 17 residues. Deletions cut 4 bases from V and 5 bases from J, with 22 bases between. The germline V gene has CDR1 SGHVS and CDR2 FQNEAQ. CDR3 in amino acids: CASSSTGATELGDTQYF. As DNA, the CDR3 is TGTGCCAGCAGCTCAACTGGGGCCACCGAGTTAGGAGATACGCAGTATTTT.

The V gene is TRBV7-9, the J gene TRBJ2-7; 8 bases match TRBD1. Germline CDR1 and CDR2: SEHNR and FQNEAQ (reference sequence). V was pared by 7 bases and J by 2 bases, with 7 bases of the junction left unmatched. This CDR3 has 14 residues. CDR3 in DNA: TGTGCCAGCACCGACAGGGGTTCTCCCTACGAGCAGTACTTC. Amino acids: CASTDRGSPYEQYF.

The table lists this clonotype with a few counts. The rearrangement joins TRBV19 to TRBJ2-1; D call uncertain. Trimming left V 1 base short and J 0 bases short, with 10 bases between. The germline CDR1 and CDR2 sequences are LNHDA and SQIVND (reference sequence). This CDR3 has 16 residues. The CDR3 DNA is TGTGCCAGTAGTATAGGGCACTTGAGCTCCTACAATGAGCAGTTCTTC. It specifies CASSIGHLSSYNEQFF.

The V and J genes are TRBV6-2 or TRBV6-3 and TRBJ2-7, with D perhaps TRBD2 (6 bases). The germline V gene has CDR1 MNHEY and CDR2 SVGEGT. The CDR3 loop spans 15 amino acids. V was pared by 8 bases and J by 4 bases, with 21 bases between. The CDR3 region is CASGVEWRGGYEQYF. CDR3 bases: TGTGCCAGCGGGGTCGAGTGGAGGGGAGGTTACGAGCAGTACTTC.

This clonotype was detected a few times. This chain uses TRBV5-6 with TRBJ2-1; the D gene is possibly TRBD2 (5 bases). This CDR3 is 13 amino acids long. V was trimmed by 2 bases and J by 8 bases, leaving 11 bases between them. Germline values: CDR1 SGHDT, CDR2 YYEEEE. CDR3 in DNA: TGTGCCAGCAGCTTAACTAGTTGGGATGAGCAGTTCTTC. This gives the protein CASSLTSWDEQFF. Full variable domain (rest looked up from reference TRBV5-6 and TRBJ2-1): DAGVTQSPTHLIKTRGQQVTLRCSPKSGHDTVSWYQQALGQGPQFIFQYYEEEERQRGNFPDRFSGHQFPNYSSELNVNALLLGDSALYLCASSLTSWDEQFFGPGTRLTVL.

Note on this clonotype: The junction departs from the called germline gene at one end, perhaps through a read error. The CDR3 reads CASTSSSHEQYF. In nucleotides, the CDR3 is TGTGCCAGTACCAGCAGCTCCCACGAGCAGTACTTC. The chain uses TRBV19 and TRBJ2-7, with D unresolved. The CDR3 sequence is 12 residues long. Germline loops: CDR1 LNHDA, CDR2 SQIVND (reference sequence).

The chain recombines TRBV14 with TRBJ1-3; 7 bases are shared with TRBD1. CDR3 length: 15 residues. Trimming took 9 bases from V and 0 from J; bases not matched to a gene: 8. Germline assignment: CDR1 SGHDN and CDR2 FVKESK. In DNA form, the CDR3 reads TGTGCCAGTCAAGGGGGCTATCTCTCTGGAAACACCATATATTTT. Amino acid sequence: CASQGGYLSGNTIYF.

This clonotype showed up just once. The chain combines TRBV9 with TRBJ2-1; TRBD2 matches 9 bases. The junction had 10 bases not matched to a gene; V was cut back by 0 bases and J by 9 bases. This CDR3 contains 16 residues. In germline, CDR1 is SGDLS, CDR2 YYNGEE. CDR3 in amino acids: CASSVALLAGRGEQFF. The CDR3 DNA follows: TGTGCCAGCAGCGTAGCTCTGCTAGCGGGAAGGGGTGAGCAGTTCTTC.

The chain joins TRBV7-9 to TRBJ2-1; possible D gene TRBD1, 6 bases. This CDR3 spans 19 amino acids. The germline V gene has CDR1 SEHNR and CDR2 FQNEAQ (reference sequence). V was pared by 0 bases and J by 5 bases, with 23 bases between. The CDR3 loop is CASSLARASGDTSNNEQFF. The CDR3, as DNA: TGTGCCAGCAGCTTAGCCAGGGCCAGTGGGGACACATCCAACAATGAGCAGTTCTTC.

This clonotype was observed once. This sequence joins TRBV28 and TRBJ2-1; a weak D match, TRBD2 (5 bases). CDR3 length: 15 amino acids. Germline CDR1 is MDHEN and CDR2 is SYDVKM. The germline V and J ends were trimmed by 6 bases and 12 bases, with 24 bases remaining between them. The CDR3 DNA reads TGTGCCAGCAGCCCCCTCCGGGGAGCCAAAAACATGCAGTTCTTC. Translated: CASSPLRGAKNMQFF.

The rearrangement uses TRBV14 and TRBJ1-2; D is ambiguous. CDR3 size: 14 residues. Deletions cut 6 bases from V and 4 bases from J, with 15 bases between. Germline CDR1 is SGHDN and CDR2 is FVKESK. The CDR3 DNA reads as TGTGCCAGCAGTCAGACTAGCAGAGTCTATGGCTACACCTTC. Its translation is CASSQTSRVYGYTF.

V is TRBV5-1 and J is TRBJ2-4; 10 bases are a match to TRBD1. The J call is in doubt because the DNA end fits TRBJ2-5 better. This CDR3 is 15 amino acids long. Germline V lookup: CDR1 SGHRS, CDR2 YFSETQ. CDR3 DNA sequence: TGCGCCAGCAGCCGGAGGGGGACAGGGGAGGAGACCCAGTACTTC. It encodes CASSRRGTGEETQYF.

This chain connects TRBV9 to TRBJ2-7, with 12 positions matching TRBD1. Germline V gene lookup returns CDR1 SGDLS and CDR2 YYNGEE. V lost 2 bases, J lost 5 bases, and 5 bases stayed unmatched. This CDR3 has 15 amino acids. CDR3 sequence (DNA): TGTGCCAGCAGCGTGGCCGGGACAGGGGGCGACGAGCAGTACTTC. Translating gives CASSVAGTGGDEQYF.

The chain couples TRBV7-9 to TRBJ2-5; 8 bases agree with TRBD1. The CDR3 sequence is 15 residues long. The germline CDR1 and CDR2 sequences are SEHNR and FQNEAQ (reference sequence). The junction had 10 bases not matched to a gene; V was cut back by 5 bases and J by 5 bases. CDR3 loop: CASSPPGQERETQYF. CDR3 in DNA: TGTGCCAGCAGCCCCCCGGGACAGGAGAGGGAGACCCAGTACTTC.

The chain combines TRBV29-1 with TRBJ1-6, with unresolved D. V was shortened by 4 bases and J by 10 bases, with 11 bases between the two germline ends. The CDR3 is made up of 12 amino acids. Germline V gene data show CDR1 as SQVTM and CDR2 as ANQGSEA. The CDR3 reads CSVANRSSPLHF. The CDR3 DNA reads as TGCAGCGTTGCGAATAGATCCTCACCCCTCCACTTT. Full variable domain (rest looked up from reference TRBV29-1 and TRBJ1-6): SAVISQKPSRDICQRGTSLTIQCQVDSQVTMMFWYRQQPGQSLTLIATANQGSEATYESGFVIDKFPISRPNLTFSTLTVSNMSPEDSSIYLCSVANRSSPLHFGNGTRLTVT.

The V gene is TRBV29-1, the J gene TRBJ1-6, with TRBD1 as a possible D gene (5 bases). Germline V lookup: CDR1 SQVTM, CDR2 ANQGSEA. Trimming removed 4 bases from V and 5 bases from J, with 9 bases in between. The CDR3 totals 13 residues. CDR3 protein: CSVGSGDNSPLHF. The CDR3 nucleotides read TGCAGCGTTGGTTCGGGGGATAATTCACCCCTCCACTTT.

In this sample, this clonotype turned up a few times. CDR3 region: CASSQETSLREQFF. CDR3 DNA: TGCGCCAGCAGCCAAGAAACTAGCTTGCGGGAGCAGTTCTTC. This chain joins TRBV4-3 and TRBJ2-1, with a tentative D call TRBD2 (6 bases). Trimming pared 0 bases from V and 10 bases from J, leaving 13 bases between. The CDR3 runs to 14 residues. CDR1 and CDR2 from the germline V gene are LGHNA and YSLEER.

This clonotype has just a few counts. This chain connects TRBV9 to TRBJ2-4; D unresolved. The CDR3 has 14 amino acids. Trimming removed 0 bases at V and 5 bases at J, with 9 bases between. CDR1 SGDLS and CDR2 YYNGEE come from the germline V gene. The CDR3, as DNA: TGTGCCAGCAGCGTAGGAGGATATCAAAACATTCAGTACTTC. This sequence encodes CASSVGGYQNIQYF.

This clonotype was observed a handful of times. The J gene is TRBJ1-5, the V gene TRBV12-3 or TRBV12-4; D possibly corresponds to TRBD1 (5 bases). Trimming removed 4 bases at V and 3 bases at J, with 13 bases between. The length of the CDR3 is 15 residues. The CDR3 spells CASSSFQGNNQPQHF. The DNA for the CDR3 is TGTGCCAGCAGTTCATTTCAGGGCAACAATCAGCCCCAGCATTTT.

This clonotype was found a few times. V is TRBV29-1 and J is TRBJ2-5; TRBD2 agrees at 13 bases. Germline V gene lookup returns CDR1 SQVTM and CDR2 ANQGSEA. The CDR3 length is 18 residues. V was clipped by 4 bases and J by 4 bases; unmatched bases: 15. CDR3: CSVGGVTSGGSGLETQYF. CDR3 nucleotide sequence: TGCAGCGTTGGGGGAGTGACTAGCGGGGGGAGCGGCCTAGAGACCCAGTACTTC.

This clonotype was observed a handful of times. The CDR3 sequence: CSASRGSSSYEQYF. The DNA of the CDR3 is TGCAGTGCTAGCAGGGGGTCGAGCTCCTACGAGCAGTACTTC. The chain joins TRBV20-1 to TRBJ2-7, with 7 positions matching TRBD1. The CDR3 has 14 amino acids. CDR1 DFQATT and CDR2 SNEGSKA come from the germline V gene (reference sequence). V was pared by 3 bases and J by 0 bases, with 5 bases of the junction left unmatched.

Here the CDR3 reads CASSVRDRHEAFF. CDR3 bases: TGTGCCAGCAGCGTCCGAGACAGGCACGAAGCTTTCTTT. V and J are TRBV9 and TRBJ1-1; perhaps TRBD1 as D (6 bases). The CDR3 spans 13 residues. Germline V gives CDR1 SGDLS, CDR2 YYNGEE. Trimming left V 2 bases short and J 8 bases short, with 13 bases between. The full variable domain, in which reference TRBV9 and TRBJ1-1 provide the parts outside the CDR3, is DSGVTQTPKHLITATGQRVTLRCSPRSGDLSVYWYQQSLDQGLQFLIQYYNGEERAKGNILERFSAQQFPDLHSELNLSSLELGDSALYFCASSVRDRHEAFFGQGTRLTVV.

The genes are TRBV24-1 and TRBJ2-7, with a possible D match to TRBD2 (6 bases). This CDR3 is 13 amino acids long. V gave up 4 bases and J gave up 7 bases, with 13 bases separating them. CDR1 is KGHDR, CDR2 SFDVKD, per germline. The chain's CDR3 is CATSDVRTKEQYF. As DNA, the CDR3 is TGTGCCACCAGTGACGTCCGGACTAAGGAGCAGTACTTC.

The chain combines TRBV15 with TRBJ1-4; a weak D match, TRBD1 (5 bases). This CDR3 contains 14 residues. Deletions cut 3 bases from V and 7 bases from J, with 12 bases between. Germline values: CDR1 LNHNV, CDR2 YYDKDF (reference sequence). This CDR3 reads CATSSGGGIEKLFF. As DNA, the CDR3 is TGTGCCACCAGCAGTGGGGGGGGAATTGAAAAACTGTTTTTT.

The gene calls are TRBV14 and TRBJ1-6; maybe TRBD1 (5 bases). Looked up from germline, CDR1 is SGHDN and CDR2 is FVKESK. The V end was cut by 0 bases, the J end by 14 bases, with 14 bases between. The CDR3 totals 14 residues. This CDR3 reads CASSQERAREALHF. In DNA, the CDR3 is TGTGCCAGCAGCCAAGAGCGCGCCAGGGAGGCCCTCCACTTT.

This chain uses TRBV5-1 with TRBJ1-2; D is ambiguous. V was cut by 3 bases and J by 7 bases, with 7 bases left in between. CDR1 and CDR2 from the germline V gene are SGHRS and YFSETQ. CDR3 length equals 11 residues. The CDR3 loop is CASSSWAGYTF. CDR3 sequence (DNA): TGCGCCAGCAGCTCGTGGGCTGGCTACACCTTC.

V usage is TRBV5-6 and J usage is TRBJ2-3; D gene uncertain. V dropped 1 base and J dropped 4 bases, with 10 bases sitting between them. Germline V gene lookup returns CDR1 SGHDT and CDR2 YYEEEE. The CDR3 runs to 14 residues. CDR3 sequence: CASSLKPRADTQYF. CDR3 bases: TGTGCCAGCAGCTTGAAGCCCCGCGCAGATACGCAGTATTTT.